These T cell receptor beta chains were read from a single sample in a study of T cells in localized non-small cell lung cancer. Generated by immunoSEQ multiplex PCR, the TCRdb table keeps only in-frame clones and is missing some. The data hold 2,500 to 3,000 clones, with roughly two fifths observed a single time. The sequenced sample was lung tumor tissue, obtained before any cancer treatment. The receptors come from a male donor at least 60 years old with stage I squamous cell lung carcinoma. Both conserved end residues are part of each CDR3. The D gene is left open where the match is weak. Only part of the rows carry a size: once, few, many, or a class if the clone is expanded.

v_call: TRBV9
j_call: TRBJ1-2
d_call: TRBD1
clone_size: few
cdr3_nt: TGTGCCAGCAGCGCCCGACAGGGGGCGATGGAGGGCTACACCTTC
cdr3_aa: CASSARQGAMEGYTF

v_call: TRBV18
j_call: TRBJ1-1
d_call: TRBD1
clone_size: -
cdr3_nt: TGTGCCAGCTCACCGGGACAGGACACTGAAGCTTTCTTT
cdr3_aa: CASSPGQDTEAFF

v_call: TRBV19
j_call: TRBJ1-5
d_call: -
clone_size: -
cdr3_nt: TGTGCCACCGCGGTCCCAGGGGTGGGTCAGCCCCAGCATTTT
cdr3_aa: CATAVPGVGQPQHF

v_call: TRBV19
j_call: TRBJ2-5
d_call: TRBD2
clone_size: -
cdr3_nt: TGTGCCAGTAGTCCCCTGACTAGCGGGGGGGCCGGGGAGACCCAGTACTTC
cdr3_aa: CASSPLTSGGAGETQYF

v_call: TRBV6-8
j_call: TRBJ1-1
d_call: -
clone_size: -
cdr3_nt: TGTGCCAGCAGTTACTCGATACAGAACACTGAAGCTTTCTTT
cdr3_aa: CASSYSIQNTEAFF

v_call: TRBV29-1
j_call: TRBJ2-4
d_call: -
clone_size: -
cdr3_nt: TGCAGCGCCCGAAGTACCGGTACTCTAGCCAAAAACATTCAGTACTTC
cdr3_aa: CSARSTGTLAKNIQYF

v_call: TRBV29-1
j_call: TRBJ2-5
d_call: TRBD2
clone_size: -
cdr3_nt: TGCAGCGTACTAGCGGGGCAAGAGACCCAGTACTTC
cdr3_aa: CSVLAGQETQYF

v_call: TRBV11-3
j_call: TRBJ2-7
d_call: -
clone_size: medium-sized
cdr3_nt: TGTGCCAGCAGCTTAATTCCGAGGGTTGTTCGGGGCGAGCAGTACTTC
cdr3_aa: CASSLIPRVVRGEQYF

v_call: TRBV30
j_call: TRBJ2-1
d_call: TRBD1
clone_size: -
cdr3_nt: TGTGCCTGGACGGGACAGGGGGCTTTAGAGCAGTTCTTC
cdr3_aa: CAWTGQGALEQFF

v_call: TRBV19
j_call: TRBJ2-3
d_call: TRBD2
clone_size: -
cdr3_nt: TGTGCCAGTAGTACCCGCGGGGGTAGCACAGATACGCAGTATTTT
cdr3_aa: CASSTRGGSTDTQYF